Listed below are T cell receptor beta chains from one sample, sequenced in a study of brain T cells in children with intractable seizures. Produced via immunoSEQ multiplex PCR; TCRdb's table is partial and in-frame only. The top ten clones hold roughly 6% of a sample with hundreds of thousands of clones, roughly 93% of them seen once. The source was peripheral blood, collected 4 to 5 months after surgery. These receptors all come from a boy younger than two with tuberous sclerosis and intractable seizures. CDR3s include the opening cysteine and the closing phenylalanine or tryptophan. D genes are given only for firm matches. Clone size is not always given. Where it is, it says once, few, many or a class for expanded clones.

NA	TRBV27	TRBJ2-5	NA	CASSLRAPQETQYF	TGTGCCAGCAGTTTGAGGGCTCCCCAAGAGACCCAGTACTTC
NA	TRBV4-1	TRBJ1-2	NA	CASSQLHRGSRRIF	TGCGCCAGCAGCCAACTCCACCGGGGTTCTCGACGCATCTTC
NA	TRBV27	TRBJ2-5	TRBD2	CASSPWTSGYQETQYF	TGTGCCAGCAGTCCCTGGACTAGCGGGTACCAAGAGACCCAGTACTTC
NA	TRBV27	TRBJ2-1	NA	CASSSSPSGKNEQFF	TGTGCCAGCAGTTCGTCGCCGAGCGGAAAAAATGAGCAGTTCTTC
once	TRBV15	TRBJ2-7	NA	CATSREEYGTTGEQYF	TGTGCCACCAGCAGAGAAGAGTACGGGACGACGGGCGAGCAGTACTTC
NA	TRBV7-6	TRBJ1-1	TRBD1	CASSPGQGARITEAFF	TGTGCCAGCAGCCCCGGACAGGGGGCTCGGATCACTGAAGCTTTCTTT
NA	TRBV28	TRBJ2-5	NA	CASSFGGPFGAQYF	TGTGCCAGCAGTTTTGGGGGGCCGTTTGGGGCCCAGTACTTC
NA	TRBV9	TRBJ1-4	NA	CASSVGQANEKLFF	TGTGCCAGCAGCGTAGGACAGGCCAACGAAAAACTGTTTTTT
NA	TRBV7-9	TRBJ1-3	TRBD1	CAGDRARGNTIYF	TGTGCCGGCGACAGGGCCCGAGGAAACACCATATATTTT
NA	TRBV12-3/TRBV12-4	TRBJ2-5	NA	CASSPRLGETQYF	TGTGCCAGCAGTCCCAGGTTGGGAGAGACCCAGTACTTC
NA	TRBV7-9	TRBJ2-3	TRBD2	CASSLIGRDTDTQYF	TGTGCCAGCAGCTTAATCGGGAGGGACACAGATACGCAGTATTTT
once	TRBV5-1	TRBJ1-1	TRBD1	CASSQQGAGAFF	TGCGCCAGCAGCCAACAGGGGGCAGGAGCTTTCTTT
NA	TRBV4-1	TRBJ2-1	NA	CASSLRDGRISNEQFF	TGCGCCAGCAGCCTGAGGGATGGCAGGATTTCGAATGAGCAGTTCTTC
NA	TRBV2	TRBJ1-1	NA	CASSVHTEAFF	TGTGCCAGCAGTGTGCACACTGAAGCTTTCTTT
NA	TRBV7-9	TRBJ2-7	NA	CASSPKDTYEQYF	TGTGCCAGCAGTCCCAAGGATACCTACGAGCAGTACTTC
once	TRBV11-3	TRBJ2-1	NA	CASSLLWEATAVDEQFF	TGTGCCAGCAGCTTATTGTGGGAGGCAACTGCAGTGGATGAGCAGTTCTTC
NA	TRBV18	TRBJ1-1	NA	CASSLQGPEAFF	TGTGCCAGCTCACTACAGGGTCCTGAAGCTTTCTTT
NA	TRBV6-2/TRBV6-3	TRBJ1-5	NA	CASSKQGHLNQPQHF	TGTGCCAGCAGCAAACAGGGTCATCTCAATCAGCCCCAGCATTTT
few	TRBV10-3	TRBJ1-1	TRBD1	CAIRGTGNTEAFF	TGTGCCATCAGAGGGACAGGGAACACTGAAGCTTTCTTT
NA	TRBV7-8	TRBJ2-5	TRBD2	CASSLAFEGLAGDETQYF	TGTGCCAGCAGCTTAGCGTTTGAGGGACTAGCGGGAGATGAGACCCAGTACTTC
once	TRBV27	TRBJ2-1	TRBD2	CASSSGLAGNEQFF	TGTGCCAGCAGCTCGGGACTAGCAGGTAATGAGCAGTTCTTC
NA	TRBV19	TRBJ2-3	NA	CASTSTDTQYF	TGTGCCAGTACCTCCACAGATACGCAGTATTTT
NA	TRBV20-1	TRBJ2-5	TRBD2	CSASVGLAGRETQYF	TGCAGTGCTAGTGTGGGACTAGCGGGGAGAGAGACCCAGTACTTC
NA	TRBV15	TRBJ1-4	NA	CATSRGPGPNEKLFF	TGTGCCACCAGCAGAGGTCCGGGTCCGAATGAAAAACTGTTTTTT
NA	TRBV6-5	TRBJ2-7	TRBD1	CASSSSRGQVLYEQYF	TGTGCCAGCAGTTCGAGCCGGGGACAGGTTCTTTACGAGCAGTACTTC
NA	TRBV30	TRBJ2-1	NA	CAWSVSEQFF	TGTGCCTGGAGTGTAAGTGAGCAGTTCTTC
NA	TRBV6-2/TRBV6-3	TRBJ2-3	NA	CASSYGGVTDTQYF	TGTGCCAGCAGTTACGGGGGCGTCACAGATACGCAGTATTTT
NA	TRBV5-6	TRBJ2-6	NA	CASSKYSGANVLTF	TGTGCCAGCAGCAAATACTCTGGGGCCAACGTCCTGACTTTC
NA	TRBV7-6	TRBJ2-2	TRBD2	CASSLSGTSGGAGELFF	TGTGCCAGCAGCTTATCCGGGACTAGCGGGGGGGCCGGGGAGCTGTTTTTT
NA	TRBV7-8	TRBJ1-2	NA	CASSPSSPAAGGYTF	TGTGCCAGCAGCCCCTCAAGCCCGGCGGCGGGTGGCTACACCTTC
NA	TRBV9	TRBJ2-1	NA	CASSQSGSRYNEQFF	TGTGCCAGCAGCCAGTCCGGGTCCCGCTACAATGAGCAGTTCTTC
NA	TRBV23-1	TRBJ1-5	TRBD1	CASTRPGQINQPQHF	TGCGCCAGCACTAGGCCGGGACAGATCAATCAGCCCCAGCATTTT
NA	TRBV7-8	TRBJ1-1	NA	CASSRATPNTEAFF	TGTGCCAGCAGCCGCGCGACACCGAACACTGAAGCTTTCTTT
NA	TRBV19	TRBJ2-4	NA	CASSIIGVAKNIQYF	TGTGCCAGTAGTATTATAGGAGTAGCCAAAAACATTCAGTACTTC
NA	TRBV9	TRBJ2-1	TRBD2	CASSVGTSGGFSSYNEQFF	TGTGCCAGCAGCGTGGGGACTAGCGGGGGGTTCAGCTCCTACAATGAGCAGTTCTTC
few	TRBV9	TRBJ1-5	NA	CASSAQGGNQPQHF	TGTGCCAGCAGCGCCCAGGGAGGCAATCAGCCCCAGCATTTT
NA	TRBV5-4	TRBJ2-1	TRBD2	CASRLGGGDNEQFF	TGTGCCAGCAGGTTGGGGGGGGGTGACAATGAGCAGTTCTTC
NA	TRBV5-4	TRBJ1-1	NA	CASSAPGDPKAFF	TGTGCCAGCAGCGCCCCGGGGGATCCTAAAGCTTTCTTT
once	TRBV27	TRBJ2-6	NA	CASSFVGSGANVLTF	TGTGCCAGCAGTTTCGTAGGTTCCGGGGCCAACGTCCTGACTTTC
NA	TRBV11-1	TRBJ1-5	NA	CASSLAGDQPQHF	TGTGCCAGCAGCTTAGCCGGGGATCAGCCCCAGCATTTT
NA	TRBV2	TRBJ1-2	NA	CASLGREGGYTF	TGTGCCAGCCTAGGACGGGAGGGTGGCTACACCTTC
NA	TRBV10-2	TRBJ2-3	NA	CASSVAQPEKSTDTQYF	TGCGCCAGCAGTGTTGCACAGCCCGAAAAGTCCACAGATACGCAGTATTTT
once	TRBV5-6	TRBJ1-2	NA	CASSLVAFGGYTF	TGTGCCAGCAGCTTGGTGGCCTTCGGGGGCTACACCTTC
NA	TRBV12-3/TRBV12-4	TRBJ2-5	NA	CASTPGGGGTQYF	TGTGCCAGCACCCCAGGTGGGGGCGGGACCCAGTACTTC
NA	TRBV5-4	TRBJ2-7	TRBD1	CASSLGGTGSSYEQYF	TGTGCCAGCAGCTTGGGGGGGACAGGAAGCTCCTACGAGCAGTACTTC
NA	TRBV11-2	TRBJ2-3	NA	CASSPLGIFGGAGTDTQYF	TGTGCCAGCAGCCCGCTTGGTATTTTTGGTGGAGCGGGCACAGATACGCAGTATTTT
NA	TRBV9	TRBJ2-5	TRBD2	CASSVGLAGGLQETQYF	TGTGCCAGCAGCGTCGGACTAGCGGGGGGACTCCAAGAGACCCAGTACTTC
NA	TRBV6-6	TRBJ1-3	TRBD1	CASSGDSRSGNTIYF	TGTGCCAGCAGTGGGGACAGCCGCTCTGGAAACACCATATATTTT